The next 13 T cell receptor beta chains were all read from a single sample in a study of cytotoxic CD8 clonotypes in ibrutinib-treated CLL. Only in-frame clones appear in the TCRdb table, and some are missing; sequencing was by immunoSEQ multiplex PCR. The data show about 40,000 clones, 60% to 75% seen once. Sequenced material: PBMCs, taken at disease progression, from a patient treated with ibrutinib. Receptors were obtained from a human donor with chronic lymphocytic leukemia.

The V and J genes are TRBV7-9 and TRBJ2-7; the D gene is possibly TRBD2 (5 bases). The CDR3 extends over 14 amino acids. The V and J ends lost 2 bases and 2 bases respectively, with 10 bases between them. The germline CDR1 and CDR2 sequences are SEHNR and FQNEAQ (reference sequence). The CDR3 sequence: CASSLIGGPYEQYF. The DNA for the CDR3 is TGTGCCAGCAGCTTAATTGGAGGACCCTACGAGCAGTACTTC.

This clone was observed a single time. This chain connects TRBV2 to TRBJ2-1, with D unclear. This CDR3 is built from 19 residues. V gave up 2 bases and J gave up 2 bases, with 22 bases separating them. Germline assignment: CDR1 SNHLY and CDR2 FYNNEI. The CDR3 loop is CASSEWSGESHPAYNEQFF. The CDR3 DNA is TGTGCCAGCAGTGAATGGTCGGGCGAGTCTCATCCCGCCTACAATGAGCAGTTCTTC.

V is TRBV7-9 and J is TRBJ2-7; 8 bases are a match to TRBD1. This CDR3 has 15 residues. V trimming: 1 base; J trimming: 3 bases; junction bases outside the gene matches: 5. CDR1 and CDR2 from the germline V gene are SEHNR and FQNEAQ (reference sequence). The CDR3 reads CASSLGSGGHYEQYF. The CDR3 DNA is TGTGCCAGCAGCTTAGGTTCAGGGGGCCACTACGAGCAGTACTTC.

The CDR3 reads CASRTYNEQFF. For the CDR3, the DNA is TGTGCCAGTAGGACTTACAATGAGCAGTTCTTC. The rearrangement joins TRBV19 to TRBJ2-1; D remains ambiguous. Germline CDR1 LNHDA, CDR2 SQIVND (reference sequence). Trimming removed 6 bases at V and 4 bases at J, with 4 bases between. This CDR3 is 11 amino acids long.

The V gene is TRBV30, the J gene TRBJ2-7; D unresolved. Trimming left V 0 bases short and J 2 bases short, with 17 bases between. Germline CDR1 reads GTSNPN; CDR2 reads SVGIG (reference sequence). The CDR3 spans 16 residues. CDR3 in DNA: TGTGCCTGGAGTGTTTTGTTGGGCAGGCGAACCTACGAGCAGTACTTC. Translated, it gives CAWSVLLGRRTYEQYF.

The rearrangement uses TRBV18 and TRBJ1-5; 7 bases match TRBD1. J lost 5 bases, V lost 5 bases, and 6 bases had no gene match. Germline CDR1 and CDR2: KGHSH and LQKENI. The CDR3 extends over 14 amino acids. DNA for the CDR3: TGTGCCAGCTCAGAAGGGGGCGAGGATCAGCCCCAGCATTTT. It specifies CASSEGGEDQPQHF. The entire variable domain, with the rest obtained from reference TRBV18 and TRBJ1-5, is as follows: NAGVMQNPRHLVRRRGQEARLRCSPMKGHSHVYWYRQLPEEGLKFMVYLQKENIIDESGMPKERFSAEFPKEGPSILRIQQVVRGDSAAYFCASSEGGEDQPQHFGDGTRLSIL.

This rearrangement joins TRBV6-1 to TRBJ2-1; weak D call: TRBD1 (6 bases). The V and J ends lost 7 bases and 7 bases respectively, with 20 bases between them. Germline loops: CDR1 MNHNS, CDR2 SASEGT. The length of the CDR3 is 15 residues. This CDR3 reads CASTLQGGNENEQFF. The CDR3 DNA reads TGTGCCAGCACCCTACAGGGTGGGAACGAAAATGAGCAGTTCTTC.

The gene calls are TRBV30 and TRBJ1-5; TRBD1 matches at 12 bases. The CDR3 totals 16 residues. V trimming: 6 bases; J trimming: 1 base; junction bases outside the gene matches: 7. Germline V CDR1 and CDR2: GTSNPN, SVGIG (reference sequence). CDR3 nucleotides: TGTGCCTGTAGTTTTGGGACAGGGGGCAGCAATCAGCCCCAGCATTTT. It codes for CACSFGTGGSNQPQHF.

There are a few counts of this clone. The chain is built from TRBV5-5 and TRBJ2-5; D is uncertain. Germline V gives CDR1 SGHKS, CDR2 YYEKEE (reference sequence). The V and J ends lost 0 bases and 5 bases respectively, with 5 bases between them. This CDR3 region has 12 residues. The CDR3 region is CASSLVRETQYF. CDR3 coding DNA: TGTGCCAGCAGCTTGGTGAGGGAGACCCAGTACTTC.

The V call is TRBV6-1, the J call TRBJ1-2; a weak D match, TRBD1 (5 bases). The V gene lost 10 bases and the J gene lost 2 bases, with 20 bases spanning the gap. CDR1 is MNHNS and CDR2 is SASEGT in the germline V gene. The CDR3 runs to 15 residues. CDR3 loop: CAIRGGEGENYGYTF. CDR3 in DNA: TGTGCCATCCGGGGGGGAGAAGGCGAAAACTATGGCTACACCTTC.

The chain joins TRBV7-9 to TRBJ1-2, with a weak D call TRBD1 (5 bases). The CDR3 loop spans 14 amino acids. Per germline, CDR1 SEHNR and CDR2 FQNEAQ (reference sequence). V gave up 5 bases and J gave up 4 bases, with 14 bases separating them. For the CDR3, the DNA is TGTGCCAGCAGCCCAGAAGGGGCCCGCTATGGCTACACCTTC. It codes for CASSPEGARYGYTF.

The count of this clone is one. V is TRBV27 and J is TRBJ1-2; D remains unclear. This CDR3 is built from 14 residues. V lost 5 bases, J lost 1 base, and 11 bases lay in between. The germline V gene encodes CDR1 MNHEY and CDR2 SMNVEV (reference sequence). This CDR3 is CASSPVGRNYGYTF. The CDR3 DNA follows: TGTGCCAGCAGTCCTGTCGGGCGTAACTATGGCTACACCTTC.

The chain links TRBV18 to TRBJ2-5; D gene ambiguous. CDR1 and CDR2 (germline): KGHSH, LQKENI. The CDR3 has 12 amino acids. V shed 2 bases and J shed 3 bases, with 4 bases lying between them. In DNA form, the CDR3 reads TGTGCCAGCTCACCAACAGAAGAGACCCAGTACTTC. This sequence encodes CASSPTEETQYF.